Listed below are T cell receptor beta chains from one sample, sequenced in a study of PD-L1 blockade in urothelial cancer. Sequencing used immunoSEQ multiplex PCR; TCRdb keeps in-frame clones, though not all of them. The repertoire holds about 43,000 clones, around four fifths seen once, with roughly 16% in the top ten. This sample comprised PBMCs, obtained around atezolizumab (anti-PD-L1) treatment. The receptor source for this set is a man between 60 and 75 years old with urothelial cancer. Both conserved end residues are part of each CDR3. The D gene is left open where the match is weak. Where a row states a size, it is once, few, many or the class of an expanded clone; other rows omit it.

clone size	J gene	V gene	D gene	CDR3 protein	CDR3 DNA
NA	TRBJ1-1	TRBV28	TRBD1	CASSLPPGQRNTEAFF	TGTGCCAGCAGTTTGCCCCCGGGACAGCGGAACACTGAAGCTTTCTTT
NA	TRBJ1-5	TRBV2	TRBD1	CASSGTGDQPQHF	TGTGCCAGCAGTGGGACAGGGGACCAGCCCCAGCATTTT
NA	TRBJ2-1	TRBV6-1	NA	CASSDQGYSYNEQFF	TGTGCCAGCAGTGACCAGGGGTATTCCTACAATGAGCAGTTCTTC
NA	TRBJ2-5	TRBV7-9	TRBD1	CASSLVLWDRQETQYF	TGTGCCAGCAGCCTGGTTCTGTGGGACAGACAAGAGACCCAGTACTTC
NA	TRBJ1-1	TRBV28	NA	CASSLYPRREEAFF	TGTGCCAGCAGTTTATACCCCCGGAGGGAAGAAGCTTTCTTT
NA	TRBJ2-7	TRBV6-5	NA	CASSSPFSPRLSEQYF	TGTGCCAGCAGTTCCCCTTTTAGCCCTAGATTATCCGAGCAGTACTTC
once	TRBJ2-3	TRBV2	NA	CASSRGTGNRDTQYF	TGTGCCAGCAGTCGAGGAACGGGGAATAGGGATACGCAGTATTTT
few	TRBJ2-1	TRBV2	TRBD1	CASTRGRGEQFF	TGTGCCAGCACTAGGGGGCGAGGGGAGCAGTTCTTC
NA	TRBJ1-2	TRBV5-1	TRBD1	CASSPRDSGSYGYTF	TGCGCCAGCAGCCCACGGGACAGCGGATCCTATGGCTACACCTTC
once	TRBJ1-5	TRBV6-4	NA	CASSDSSQGRNQPQHF	TGTGCCAGCAGTGACTCGAGTCAGGGGCGCAATCAGCCCCAGCATTTT